Below, one TCR beta chain is given with its context. Its antigen remains unidentified. This sample stems from a study of cytomegalovirus exposure and HLA in healthy donors. Findings of the study overall: Reported performance of the classifier showed diagnosis of cytomegalovirus status with high specificity and sensitivity. Listed as cytomegalovirus-associated were approximately 160 TCR beta chains. According to a subsequent analysis, TCR clusters from the first cohort were inclined to appear together in the 110 or so validation repertoires.

CDR3 length: 15 residues. In germline, CDR1 is SEHNR, CDR2 FQNEAQ (reference sequence). Germline trimming cut 5 bases from V and 6 bases from J; bases unmatched to any gene: 10. Only in-frame clones appear in the TCRdb table, and some are missing; sequencing was by immunoSEQ multiplex PCR. This table holds around 60,000 clones, 75% to 95% found once. The chain employs TRBV7-9 and TRBJ2-3; 8 bases are a match to TRBD2. Source material: PBMCs. The sequence came from a man between 18 and 35 years old in good health and CMV-seronegative. This CDR3 is CASSRGSGSSDTQYF. CDR3 in DNA: TGTGCCAGCAGCCGGGGGAGCGGGAGTAGTGATACGCAGTATTTT.